Below are 18 T cell receptor beta chains sequenced from a single sample in a study of T cell responses to AZD1222 COVID-19 vaccine. Here immunoSEQ multiplex PCR was the method, and the copy in TCRdb shows in-frame clones only, minus some. The sample carries approximately 150,000 clones, 70% to 90% recorded once. This specimen consisted of peripheral blood, obtained 28 days after the second dose of the MenACWY control vaccine. These receptor sequences come from an adult who received the MenACWY meningococcal vaccine as a control.

The chain recombines TRBV6-5 with TRBJ1-1, with D hard to call. Germline lookup yields CDR1 MNHEY and CDR2 SVGAGI. The V end was cut by 4 bases, the J end by 1 base, with 16 bases between. The CDR3 covers 16 residues. The CDR3 loop is CASSWQWVGGNTEAFF. Written as DNA, the CDR3 is TGTGCCAGCAGTTGGCAGTGGGTCGGAGGGAACACTGAAGCTTTCTTT.

The chain combines TRBV2 with TRBJ1-2; D might be TRBD1 (6 bases). Germline CDR1 SNHLY, CDR2 FYNNEI. This CDR3 has 15 residues. The V end was cut by 6 bases, the J end by 2 bases, with 16 bases between. CDR3 sequence: CASSASDSVNYGYTF. CDR3 bases: TGTGCCAGCAGCGCCTCGGACAGCGTAAACTATGGCTACACCTTC.

The V call is TRBV27, the J call TRBJ2-3, with 8 bases fitting TRBD2. Germline V CDR1 and CDR2: MNHEY, SMNVEV (reference sequence). The CDR3 consists of 15 residues. The trim removed 5 bases at V and 2 bases at J, leaving 6 bases unmatched. The CDR3 loop is CASSQRLAYTDTQYF. The DNA of the CDR3 is TGTGCCAGCAGTCAAAGACTAGCGTACACAGATACGCAGTATTTT.

This chain links TRBV27 with TRBJ2-2; D tentatively reads TRBD1 or TRBD2 (5 bases each). This CDR3 has 17 amino acids. The germline gives CDR1 MNHEY, CDR2 SMNVEV (reference sequence). The V gene lost 5 bases and the J gene lost 2 bases, with 18 bases spanning the gap. This CDR3 reads CASSPLTGRANTGELFF. The CDR3 bases are TGTGCCAGCAGTCCCCTGACGGGACGGGCTAACACCGGGGAGCTGTTTTTT.

The genes are TRBV5-1 and TRBJ2-5, with a possible D match to TRBD1 (6 bases). The CDR3 is made up of 15 amino acids. V was shortened by 0 bases and J by 2 bases, with 11 bases between the two germline ends. CDR1 SGHRS and CDR2 YFSETQ come from the germline V gene. Here the CDR3 DNA reads TGCGCCAGCAGCTTGGCGGGACACCCACAAGAGACCCAGTACTTC. Its translation is CASSLAGHPQETQYF.

The genes are TRBV6-5 and TRBJ2-2, with 7 bases that match TRBD1. The V and J ends lost 6 bases and 2 bases, in that order; junction bases with no gene match: 3. The CDR3 covers 14 residues. Per the germline V gene, CDR1 is MNHEY and CDR2 is SVGAGI. CDR3 residues: CASRGDRNTGELFF. Written as DNA, the CDR3 is TGTGCCAGCAGGGGGGACAGAAACACCGGGGAGCTGTTTTTT.

This clone was recorded only once. This CDR3 is CASSLSGTISYEQYF. CDR3 nucleotide sequence: TGTGCCAGCAGTTTATCAGGCACCATCTCCTACGAGCAGTACTTC. The chain employs TRBV28 and TRBJ2-7; no clear D. CDR1 MDHEN and CDR2 SYDVKM come from the germline V gene. Trimming left V 1 base short and J 0 bases short, with 10 bases between. This CDR3 is built from 15 residues.

The chain joins TRBV7-9 to TRBJ2-2; 8 positions match TRBD1. In germline, CDR1 is SEHNR, CDR2 FQNEAQ (reference sequence). The CDR3 runs to 15 residues. V lost 4 bases, J lost 7 bases, and 8 bases stayed unmatched. CDR3 coding DNA: TGTGCCAGCAGCTCCAAGGCAGGGGGCTTCGGGGAGCTGTTTTTT. Amino acid sequence: CASSSKAGGFGELFF.

This chain joins TRBV5-1 and TRBJ2-3; 11 nucleotides agree with TRBD2. The V gene's germline CDR1 is SGHRS and CDR2 YFSETQ. This CDR3 comprises 16 residues. With V trimmed by 2 bases and J by 7 bases, 9 bases remained unmatched. The CDR3 loop is CASSFLAGGPPNTQYF. DNA of the CDR3: TGCGCCAGCAGCTTCTTAGCGGGAGGGCCCCCGAATACGCAGTATTTT.

The V gene is TRBV4-3, the J gene TRBJ2-1, with D unclear. Germline assignment: CDR1 LGHNA and CDR2 YSLEER. CDR3 size: 14 residues. The ends were cut back, 0 bases at V and 7 bases at J, with 10 bases in the middle. The CDR3 sequence is CASSQDLFRNEQFF. CDR3 in DNA: TGCGCCAGCAGCCAAGATTTATTTCGAAATGAGCAGTTCTTC.

The rearrangement joins TRBV5-5 to TRBJ2-3; D unclear. The CDR3 totals 15 residues. CDR1 is SGHKS and CDR2 is YYEKEE in the germline V gene (reference sequence). Trimming shortened V by 0 bases and J by 6 bases, and 14 bases separated the two germline ends. The CDR3, as DNA: TGTGCCAGCAGCTTGGAGGGTTTCTTCAGGGATACGCAGTATTTT. Translation gives CASSLEGFFRDTQYF.

The chain combines TRBV4-1 with TRBJ2-4; D ambiguous. CDR3 length: 15 amino acids. Germline CDR1 and CDR2: MGHRA and YSYEKL. The V end was cut by 6 bases, the J end by 0 bases, with 12 bases between. The CDR3 bases are TGCGCCAGCAGACTCTCCACGATAGCCAAAAACATTCAGTACTTC. Residues: CASRLSTIAKNIQYF.

The CDR3 coding sequence is TGTGCCAGCAGCCCAACAGGTCGCACCGAGGCCGATACGCAGTATTTT. Translation gives CASSPTGRTEADTQYF. The chain recombines TRBV7-9 with TRBJ2-3, with a possible D match to TRBD1 (5 bases). This CDR3 region has 16 residues. V lost 5 bases to trimming and J lost 6 bases, with 21 bases between them. Germline CDR1 SEHNR, CDR2 FQNEAQ (reference sequence). Together with reference TRBV7-9 and TRBJ2-3, the CDR3 gives the full variable domain: DTGVSQNPRHKITKRGQNVTFRCDPISEHNRLYWYRQTLGQGPEFLTYFQNEAQLEKSRLLSDRFSAERPKGSFSTLEIQRTEQGDSAMYLCASSPTGRTEADTQYFGPGTRLTVL.

The chain is built from TRBV7-3 and TRBJ2-7; possible D gene TRBD1, 5 bases. Looked up from germline, CDR1 is SGHTA and CDR2 is FQGTGA. V was trimmed by 2 bases and J by 3 bases, leaving 14 bases between them. The CDR3 totals 15 residues. This chain's CDR3 is CASSLGRAPLYEQYF. The CDR3 region has the DNA TGTGCCAGCAGCTTAGGCAGGGCCCCCCTCTACGAGCAGTACTTC.

The chain joins TRBV5-1 to TRBJ1-1, with D unclear. V lost 2 bases and J 9 bases, leaving 17 bases between the germline ends. The CDR3 spans 14 residues. Germline CDR1 and CDR2: SGHRS and YFSETQ. The chain's CDR3 is CASSLDRRTWKAFF. CDR3 DNA sequence: TGCGCCAGCAGCTTAGATCGCAGGACGTGGAAAGCTTTCTTT. Complete variable domain (other parts from reference TRBV5-1 and TRBJ1-1): KAGVTQTPRYLIKTRGQQVTLSCSPISGHRSVSWYQQTPGQGLQFLFEYFSETQRNKGNFPGRFSGRQFSNSRSEMNVSTLELGDSALYLCASSLDRRTWKAFFGQGTRLTVV.

This clone was detected once. V and J are TRBV27 and TRBJ2-7, with 7 bases matching TRBD1. Germline V gene lookup returns CDR1 MNHEY and CDR2 SMNVEV (reference sequence). The CDR3 is made up of 16 amino acids. The J segment lost 4 bases and the V segment lost 2 bases, leaving 11 bases of the junction unmatched. CDR3 protein: CASSLHQGTALYEQYF. The DNA for the CDR3 is TGTGCCAGCAGTTTACACCAAGGGACAGCCTTATACGAGCAGTACTTC.

V and J are TRBV28 and TRBJ2-1; 8 bases are shared with TRBD1. The CDR3 loop spans 15 amino acids. V shed 1 base, J shed 7 bases, and the junction held 6 bases outside the gene matches. From germline, CDR1 is MDHEN and CDR2 SYDVKM. CDR3 bases: TGTGCCAGCAGTTTATCCGGACAGGGTTGGAATGAGCAGTTCTTC. Translated: CASSLSGQGWNEQFF.

This chain connects TRBV7-6 to TRBJ1-3; D might be TRBD1 (6 bases). The CDR3 covers 15 residues. Trimming removed 1 base from V and 4 bases from J, with 11 bases in between. The germline gives CDR1 SGHVS, CDR2 FNYEAQ. CDR3: CASSLEDRRGNTIYF. CDR3 sequence (DNA): TGTGCCAGCAGCTTAGAGGACAGACGAGGAAACACCATATATTTT.